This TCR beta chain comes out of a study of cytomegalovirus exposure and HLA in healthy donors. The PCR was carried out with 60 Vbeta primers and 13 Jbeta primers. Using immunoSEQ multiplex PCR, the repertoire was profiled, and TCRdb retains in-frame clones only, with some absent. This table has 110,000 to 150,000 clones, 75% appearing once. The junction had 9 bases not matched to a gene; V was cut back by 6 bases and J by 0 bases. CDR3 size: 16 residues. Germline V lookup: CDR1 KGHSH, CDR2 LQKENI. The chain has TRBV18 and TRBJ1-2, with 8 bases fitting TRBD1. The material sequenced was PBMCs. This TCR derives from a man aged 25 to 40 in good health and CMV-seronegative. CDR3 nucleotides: TGTGCCAGCTCGCGACAGGGGAAAGACTCTAACTATGGCTACACCTTC. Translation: CASSRQGKDSNYGYTF.